This T cell receptor beta chain originates from a study of technical replicates of blood from several donors. The CDR3 sequence is 12 residues long. Germline lookup yields CDR1 MDHEN and CDR2 SYDVKM. Sequenced by immunoSEQ multiplex PCR; TCRdb stores in-frame clones only, minus some. The sample lists over 65,000 clones; roughly 96% were seen once. In the case of this clone: Compared with germline, one end of the junction differs, possibly owing to a read error.

Sequences were obtained from T cells isolated from PBMCs. The source is a human donor in good health. The chain recombines TRBV28 with TRBJ2-7; 8 positions agree with TRBD2. The CDR3 sequence: CASGRGGPERYF. As DNA, the CDR3 is TGTGCCAGCGGTCGGGGGGGCCCCGAGCGGTACTTC.